Listed below are T cell receptor beta chains from one sample, sequenced in a study of cytomegalovirus exposure and HLA in healthy donors. Profiled with immunoSEQ multiplex PCR; TCRdb holds only in-frame clones, not every one. The table records under 60,000 clones, around 80% of them present only once. The sequenced sample consisted of PBMCs. Receptors originate from a man aged 45-65 years in good health and CMV-seronegative. CDR3s include the opening cysteine and the closing phenylalanine or tryptophan. Fields, in order: J gene, clone size, V gene, CDR3 protein. Some rows have no size entry. The others give once, few or many, or a class for an expanded clone.

j_call: TRBJ2-1; clone_size: NA; v_call: TRBV29-1; cdr3_aa: CSLTEGYNEQFF
j_call: TRBJ1-5; clone_size: NA; v_call: TRBV23-1; cdr3_aa: CASSQSPGRGQRSNQPQHF
j_call: TRBJ1-3; clone_size: NA; v_call: TRBV14; cdr3_aa: CASSQAQGTNTIYF
j_call: TRBJ1-1; clone_size: few; v_call: TRBV2; cdr3_aa: CASGAQMNTEAFF
j_call: TRBJ2-3; clone_size: NA; v_call: TRBV11-2; cdr3_aa: CASSLTVRERGNTDTQYF
j_call: TRBJ1-1; clone_size: NA; v_call: TRBV7-9; cdr3_aa: CASRSAVGATEAFF
j_call: TRBJ2-5; clone_size: NA; v_call: TRBV5-4; cdr3_aa: CASSLLGGGATETQYF
j_call: TRBJ1-2; clone_size: NA; v_call: TRBV30; cdr3_aa: CAWSVQSDHYGYTF
j_call: TRBJ2-1; clone_size: few; v_call: TRBV7-3; cdr3_aa: CASSLSGGAFNEQFF
j_call: TRBJ2-3; clone_size: NA; v_call: TRBV5-1; cdr3_aa: CASSLALAPTSTDTQYF
j_call: TRBJ1-1; clone_size: NA; v_call: TRBV30; cdr3_aa: CAWSQTAEAFF
j_call: TRBJ2-2; clone_size: NA; v_call: TRBV29-1; cdr3_aa: CSVEDPPDRGRGGELFF
j_call: TRBJ2-3; clone_size: NA; v_call: TRBV13; cdr3_aa: CASSALGGLTDTQYF
j_call: TRBJ2-2; clone_size: few; v_call: TRBV4-3; cdr3_aa: CASSQEGTGFTGELFF
j_call: TRBJ2-1; clone_size: NA; v_call: TRBV4-2; cdr3_aa: CASSPSGGVSEQFF
j_call: TRBJ2-7; clone_size: NA; v_call: TRBV7-8; cdr3_aa: CASSPRQGPYEQYF
j_call: TRBJ1-4; clone_size: NA; v_call: TRBV28; cdr3_aa: CASSRMDRGNEKLFF
j_call: TRBJ2-7; clone_size: NA; v_call: TRBV27; cdr3_aa: CASSPSSKGQQYF
j_call: TRBJ1-4; clone_size: once; v_call: TRBV27; cdr3_aa: CASSLAHGKLFF
j_call: TRBJ2-3; clone_size: once; v_call: TRBV6-4; cdr3_aa: CASSAGTGGSSSTDTQYF
j_call: TRBJ2-1; clone_size: few; v_call: TRBV20-1; cdr3_aa: CSAADNNEQFF
j_call: TRBJ1-3; clone_size: NA; v_call: TRBV5-4; cdr3_aa: CASSLDRGSGNTIYF
j_call: TRBJ1-5; clone_size: NA; v_call: TRBV14; cdr3_aa: CASSRGGGQPQHF
j_call: TRBJ1-6; clone_size: NA; v_call: TRBV5-1; cdr3_aa: CASSFWDREDSPLHF
j_call: TRBJ2-5; clone_size: NA; v_call: TRBV23-1; cdr3_aa: CASNQRWETQYF
j_call: TRBJ2-2; clone_size: once; v_call: TRBV7-2; cdr3_aa: CASRQGDGGELFF
j_call: TRBJ2-3; clone_size: NA; v_call: TRBV27; cdr3_aa: CASSLSGQGTDTQYF
j_call: TRBJ2-1; clone_size: NA; v_call: TRBV5-1; cdr3_aa: CASTRTSGGDEQFF
j_call: TRBJ1-1; clone_size: NA; v_call: TRBV12-2; cdr3_aa: CASRLAETPGAFF
j_call: TRBJ2-5; clone_size: NA; v_call: TRBV6-5; cdr3_aa: CASSYSGHGGGTQYF
j_call: TRBJ2-7; clone_size: few; v_call: TRBV7-9; cdr3_aa: CASSPGIRYEQYF
j_call: TRBJ1-5; clone_size: NA; v_call: TRBV28; cdr3_aa: CASIKGARGNQPQHF
j_call: TRBJ1-3; clone_size: NA; v_call: TRBV6-5; cdr3_aa: CASSYSRTPGNTIYF
j_call: TRBJ1-4; clone_size: NA; v_call: TRBV6-1; cdr3_aa: CASIRQGTNEKLFF
j_call: TRBJ1-6; clone_size: NA; v_call: TRBV19; cdr3_aa: CASSTSGVQKPLHF
j_call: TRBJ2-2; clone_size: NA; v_call: TRBV18; cdr3_aa: CASSPSLSGELFF
j_call: TRBJ2-2; clone_size: NA; v_call: TRBV10-3; cdr3_aa: CAISDGTSNTGELFF
j_call: TRBJ1-1; clone_size: NA; v_call: TRBV4-1; cdr3_aa: CASSGQGGNTEAFF
j_call: TRBJ1-3; clone_size: NA; v_call: TRBV5-4; cdr3_aa: CASSLVGAGNTIYF
j_call: TRBJ1-4; clone_size: NA; v_call: TRBV18; cdr3_aa: CASSLEGRGTNEKLFF